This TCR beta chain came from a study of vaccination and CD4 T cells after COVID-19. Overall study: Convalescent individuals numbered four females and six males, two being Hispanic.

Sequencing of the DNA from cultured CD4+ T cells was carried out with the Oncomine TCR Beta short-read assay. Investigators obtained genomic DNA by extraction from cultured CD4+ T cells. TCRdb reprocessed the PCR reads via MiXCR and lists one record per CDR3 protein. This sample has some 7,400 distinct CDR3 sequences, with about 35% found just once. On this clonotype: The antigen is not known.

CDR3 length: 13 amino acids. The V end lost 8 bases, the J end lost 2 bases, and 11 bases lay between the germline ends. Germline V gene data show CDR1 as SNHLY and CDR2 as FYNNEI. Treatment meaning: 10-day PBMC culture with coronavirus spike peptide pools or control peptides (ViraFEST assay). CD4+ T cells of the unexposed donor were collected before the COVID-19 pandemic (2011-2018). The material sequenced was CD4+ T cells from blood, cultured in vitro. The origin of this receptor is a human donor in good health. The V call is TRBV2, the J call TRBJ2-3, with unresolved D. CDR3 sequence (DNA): TGTGCCAGCTCCGGCCCATTCACAGATACGCAGTATTTT. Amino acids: CASSGPFTDTQYF.